A selection of T cell receptor beta chains follows, all from one sample in a study of T cell changes during pregnancy in multiple sclerosis. The method was immunoSEQ multiplex PCR; TCRdb's version includes in-frame clones alone and lacks a portion of them. Counted here are 65,000 to 90,000 clones, 80% to 95% occurring once; the ten biggest clones make up roughly 3%. The specimen was peripheral blood, collected in the third trimester of pregnancy. The receptors originated from a female donor in good health, enrolled as a control in a pregnancy study. Both conserved end residues are part of each CDR3. The D gene is left open where the match is weak. Expanded clones get a size class; other rows say once, few or many, or leave the size out.

.	14	TRBV29-1	.	TRBJ1-4	CSAALRHLNEKLFF	TGCAGCGCGGCGCTTCGACACCTTAATGAAAAACTGTTTTTT
.	14	TRBV18	.	TRBJ1-1	CASLSTGTTTEAFF	TGTGCCAGCCTATCCACGGGAACGACCACTGAAGCTTTCTTT
.	14	TRBV27	.	TRBJ1-2	CASRLHASNYGYTF	TGTGCCAGCAGACTACACGCTTCCAACTATGGCTACACCTTC
.	14	TRBV5-1	.	TRBJ2-7	CASSYRQTGYEQYF	TGCGCCAGCAGCTACCGACAGACCGGCTACGAGCAGTACTTC
.	14	TRBV11-3	.	TRBJ2-4	CASSYDGTKNIQYF	TGTGCCAGCAGCTACGACGGGACCAAAAACATTCAGTACTTC
.	15	TRBV15	.	TRBJ1-2	CATSRKQVPNYGYTF	TGTGCCACCAGCAGAAAACAGGTGCCTAACTATGGCTACACCTTC
.	14	TRBV18	once	TRBJ2-3	CASSPPGGQSTQYF	TGTGCCAGCTCACCACCGGGGGGACAGTCTACGCAGTATTTT
TRBD2	14	TRBV7-6	.	TRBJ2-1	CASSSRVAGPEQFF	TGTGCCAGCAGCTCCCGCGTAGCGGGCCCTGAGCAGTTCTTC
TRBD1	15	TRBV6-5	.	TRBJ1-1	CASQNPGGAYSEAFF	TGTGCCAGCCAGAATCCAGGGGGCGCGTACTCTGAAGCTTTCTTT
.	13	TRBV6-4	once	TRBJ2-1	CASSASSYNEQFF	TGTGCCAGCAGTGCTAGCTCCTACAATGAGCAGTTCTTC
TRBD2	15	TRBV9	.	TRBJ2-1	CASSAAGGAYNEQFF	TGTGCCAGCAGCGCAGCGGGAGGGGCCTACAATGAGCAGTTCTTC
.	13	TRBV7-2	.	TRBJ2-1	CASSDTSSNEQFF	TGTGCCAGCAGCGACACAAGCTCTAATGAGCAGTTCTTC
.	13	TRBV18	.	TRBJ2-1	CASSPIQGNEQFF	TGTGCCAGCTCACCAATACAGGGCAATGAGCAGTTCTTC
.	14	TRBV11-2	.	TRBJ2-7	CASSSWGASGEQYF	TGTGCCAGCAGCTCATGGGGGGCTAGCGGTGAGCAGTACTTC
.	15	TRBV9	.	TRBJ1-4	CASSVDISRGEKLFF	TGTGCCAGCAGCGTAGACATCTCCCGAGGGGAAAAACTGTTTTTT
TRBD1	14	TRBV29-1	once	TRBJ1-1	CSVEPHRGNTEAFF	TGCAGCGTTGAACCGCACAGGGGCAACACTGAAGCTTTCTTT
.	13	TRBV7-3	.	TRBJ1-2	CASSQGTNYGYTF	TGTGCCAGCAGCCAGGGGACTAACTATGGCTACACCTTC
.	13	TRBV5-1	.	TRBJ2-3	CASSSETATTQYF	TGCGCCAGCAGCTCGGAGACTGCCACTACGCAGTATTTT
.	15	TRBV2	.	TRBJ2-5	CASSPRPLVGETQYF	TGTGCCAGCAGTCCCCGACCACTAGTGGGGGAGACCCAGTACTTC
.	13	TRBV11-3	few	TRBJ1-1	CASSRTPNTEAFF	TGTGCCAGCAGCCGCACTCCCAACACTGAAGCTTTCTTT
TRBD1	15	TRBV7-9	.	TRBJ1-1	CASKGQGAGNTEAFF	TGTGCCAGCAAAGGACAGGGGGCTGGGAACACTGAAGCTTTCTTT
TRBD1	13	TRBV6-5	.	TRBJ2-7	CASKPGQGFGQYF	TGTGCCAGCAAGCCGGGACAGGGGTTTGGGCAGTACTTC
TRBD1	14	TRBV27	.	TRBJ1-1	CASSFTGARNEAFF	TGTGCCAGCAGTTTTACAGGGGCCCGCAATGAAGCTTTCTTT
.	15	TRBV19	.	TRBJ2-5	CASSIRRRAQETQYF	TGTGCCAGTAGTATTCGGCGCAGGGCCCAAGAGACCCAGTACTTC
TRBD2	15	TRBV19	.	TRBJ2-1	CASMPGTSGRNEQFF	TGTGCCAGTATGCCCGGGACTAGCGGGAGGAATGAGCAGTTCTTC
.	14	TRBV4-2	.	TRBJ1-2	CASREGGRYLGYTF	TGTGCCAGCAGGGAGGGTGGCCGCTATTTGGGCTACACCTTC
TRBD1	13	TRBV29-1	once	TRBJ2-3	CSLKGASTDTQYF	TGCAGCCTCAAGGGGGCTAGCACAGATACGCAGTATTTT
TRBD1	15	TRBV18	.	TRBJ2-7	CASSPGTGLTYEQYF	TGTGCCAGCTCACCCGGGACAGGGTTGACCTACGAGCAGTACTTC
.	14	TRBV28	once	TRBJ2-1	CASSLYQHYNEQFF	TGTGCCAGCAGTTTATATCAACACTACAATGAGCAGTTCTTC
.	17	TRBV11-2	.	TRBJ1-1	CASSSPYVIGMNTEAFF	TGTGCCAGCAGCTCCCCGTATGTCATCGGGATGAACACTGAAGCTTTCTTT
TRBD2	17	TRBV13	.	TRBJ2-5	CASSKGVSSGGQETQYF	TGTGCCAGCAGCAAAGGGGTCTCTAGCGGAGGCCAAGAGACCCAGTACTTC
.	15	TRBV5-1	.	TRBJ1-5	CASSLMGSSNQPQHF	TGCGCCAGCAGCTTGATGGGCAGTTCCAATCAGCCCCAGCATTTT
TRBD1	15	TRBV5-1	.	TRBJ1-1	CASSGGQGVGTEAFF	TGCGCCAGCAGCGGGGGACAGGGTGTAGGCACTGAAGCTTTCTTT
.	15	TRBV27	.	TRBJ1-3	CASSLSWGAGNTIYF	TGTGCCAGCAGTTTATCATGGGGGGCTGGAAACACCATATATTTT
TRBD2	17	TRBV5-1	few	TRBJ2-3	CASRDGLAGGTSDTQYF	TGCGCCAGCAGGGACGGACTAGCGGGAGGGACCTCAGATACGCAGTATTTT
TRBD1	13	TRBV29-1	once	TRBJ1-2	CSAPGQGAYGYTF	TGCAGCGCCCCGGGACAGGGGGCCTATGGCTACACCTTC
TRBD2	15	TRBV5-1	once	TRBJ2-2	CASFRTSGNTGELFF	TGCGCCAGCTTCCGGACTAGCGGGAACACCGGGGAGCTGTTTTTT
TRBD1	14	TRBV6-5	.	TRBJ2-3	CASSQDRRTDTQYF	TGTGCCAGCAGTCAGGACAGGAGGACAGATACGCAGTATTTT
.	15	TRBV7-9	.	TRBJ2-7	CASSGGGTGPYEQYF	TGTGCCAGCAGCGGGGGGGGGACAGGACCCTACGAGCAGTACTTC
TRBD2	14	TRBV29-1	.	TRBJ2-6	CSVGGGSGANVLTF	TGCAGCGTTGGGGGGGGGTCTGGGGCCAACGTCCTGACTTTC
TRBD2	18	TRBV18	.	TRBJ2-3	CASSPLSTLAGPTDTQYF	TGTGCCAGCTCACCCTTGTCAACCCTAGCGGGCCCGACAGATACGCAGTATTTT
TRBD2	16	TRBV7-8	.	TRBJ2-3	CASSLKPAGGTDTQYF	TGTGCCAGCAGCTTAAAGCCTGCGGGGGGGACAGATACGCAGTATTTT
.	16	TRBV25-1	once	TRBJ2-2	CASSDSRAQGSGELFF	TGTGCCAGCAGTGATTCCCGTGCGCAGGGATCCGGGGAGCTGTTTTTT
TRBD1	16	TRBV4-2	.	TRBJ2-5	CASSQGEGQGAKTQYF	TGTGCCAGCAGCCAAGGGGAGGGACAGGGGGCGAAGACCCAGTACTTC
TRBD1	15	TRBV28	.	TRBJ2-5	CASSPVTGGEETQYF	TGTGCCAGCAGTCCAGTCACAGGGGGCGAAGAGACCCAGTACTTC
TRBD1	13	TRBV28	.	TRBJ1-1	CASRQGGITEAFF	TGTGCCAGCAGACAGGGGGGGATCACTGAAGCTTTCTTT